The rows below give T cell receptor beta chains drawn from one sample of a study of cytomegalovirus exposure and HLA in healthy donors. The repertoire was sequenced with immunoSEQ multiplex PCR; TCRdb's copy has only in-frame clones and lacks some. Of about 160,000 clones listed, just under 80% are singletons. The source material was PBMCs. The receptors originated from a man aged 25-45 years in good health and CMV-seronegative. Both conserved end residues are part of each CDR3. The order of the fields is D gene, clone size, J gene, V gene, CDR3 DNA, CDR3 protein. The D gene is left open where the match is weak. For some rows the clone size is stated as once, few or many, or as a class when expanded; others skip it.

- - TRBJ2-1 TRBV7-7 TGTGCTAGCAGCTCCCGGGGGGAGGGGGGATTCTACAATGAGCAGTTCTTC CASSSRGEGGFYNEQFF
TRBD1 - TRBJ1-1 TRBV7-9 TGTGCCAGCAGCTACGGGACAGTTGTTGGGAACACTGAAGCTTTCTTT CASSYGTVVGNTEAFF
TRBD1 - TRBJ2-7 TRBV19 TGTGCCAGTAGTACTAGGACAGGGGAGGCCTACGAGCAGTACTTC CASSTRTGEAYEQYF
- - TRBJ2-7 TRBV7-8 TGTGCCAGCAGCTTAAACTATGTGAGCTCCTACGAGCAGTACTTC CASSLNYVSSYEQYF
TRBD2 - TRBJ2-1 TRBV5-1 TGCGCCAGCAGCTTGGAAGGCCTAGCGGGAGGCTACGGTCAGTTCTTC CASSLEGLAGGYGQFF
TRBD1 - TRBJ2-2 TRBV5-1 TGCGCCAGCAGCACCGGACAGGGTCACGGGGAGCTGTTTTTT CASSTGQGHGELFF
- - TRBJ1-1 TRBV5-1 TGCGCCAGCATGGAGGGATTTAACACTGAAGCTTTCTTT CASMEGFNTEAFF
- - TRBJ1-1 TRBV4-2 TGTGCCAGCAGCCAAGATAACAGGGTGGGCACTGAAGCTTTCTTT CASSQDNRVGTEAFF
TRBD1 - TRBJ2-5 TRBV28 TGTGCCAGCAGTCTCGAGGGACAGGACCAAGAGACCCAGTACTTC CASSLEGQDQETQYF
- - TRBJ1-1 TRBV6-6 TGTGCCAGCTCTGCAGGACTCGAAGCTTTCTTT CASSAGLEAFF
- - TRBJ2-5 TRBV5-1 TGCGCCAGCAGCTCCAGGTGGGAGACCCAGTACTTC CASSSRWETQYF
TRBD1 - TRBJ1-2 TRBV19 TGTGCCAGTAGTATTAGTTCCGGGACAGGGTCCGGCTACACCTTC CASSISSGTGSGYTF
TRBD2 - TRBJ2-7 TRBV28 TGTGCCAGCAGCCCCACTGCGGGGGGGCGTTACGAGCAGTACTTC CASSPTAGGRYEQYF
- - TRBJ2-7 TRBV7-2 TGTGCCAGCAGCCCGACTAGTACCTACGAGCAGTACTTC CASSPTSTYEQYF
TRBD2 - TRBJ2-1 TRBV29-1 TGCAGCGCCGGACTAGCGGGAGCCAGGAATGAGCAGTTCTTC CSAGLAGARNEQFF
- - TRBJ1-5 TRBV19 TGTGCCAGTAGTAGGAATGGGGCTAATCAGCCCCAGCATTTT CASSRNGANQPQHF
- - TRBJ2-1 TRBV7-9 TGTGCCAGCAGCTTCCTCGGGGGGCACTCCTACAATGAGCAGTTCTTC CASSFLGGHSYNEQFF
TRBD1 - TRBJ1-3 TRBV7-8 TGTGCCAGCAGCGTTACAGGGGGAGTTGGAAACACCATATATTTT CASSVTGGVGNTIYF
- - TRBJ2-6 TRBV15 TGTGCCACCAGGGGCTACCACAACGTCCTGACTTTC CATRGYHNVLTF
- - TRBJ2-7 TRBV28 TGTGCCAGCAGTTTGTTACTAGTCCACGAGCAGTACTTC CASSLLLVHEQYF
- - TRBJ1-4 TRBV27 TGTGCCAGCAGTCGGCGAACAGAAGCAACTAATGAAAAACTGTTTTTT CASSRRTEATNEKLFF
TRBD2 - TRBJ2-2 TRBV5-4 TGTGCCAGCAGCCCCGGACTAGCGGGGATGAACACCGGGGAGCTGTTTTTT CASSPGLAGMNTGELFF
- - TRBJ1-2 TRBV5-4 TGTGCCAGCAGCTCGCCCCGGGACACACCAAACTATGGCTACACCTTC CASSSPRDTPNYGYTF
- few TRBJ1-2 TRBV28 TGTGCCAGCAGTTCCTCCACCCAGGTCGTGGCTGGCTACACCTTC CASSSSTQVVAGYTF
TRBD1 - TRBJ1-2 TRBV15 TGTGCCACCAGCTTTGGTGGGACAGTTAATGGCTACACCTTC CATSFGGTVNGYTF
- once TRBJ1-6 TRBV7-9 TGTGCCAGCAGCCCGACAGACAATTCACCCCTCCACTTT CASSPTDNSPLHF
TRBD1 - TRBJ1-5 TRBV30 TGTGCCTGGTCAGAGACAGGGGTTAACAATCAGCCCCAGCATTTT CAWSETGVNNQPQHF
- - TRBJ1-1 TRBV7-9 TGTGCCAGCAGCTTAGAAGGGAGGATCGCTGAAGCTTTCTTT CASSLEGRIAEAFF
- - TRBJ2-7 TRBV5-1 TGCGCCAGCAGGCTTGTAGCGGCGAGCTCCTACGAGCAGTACTTC CASRLVAASSYEQYF